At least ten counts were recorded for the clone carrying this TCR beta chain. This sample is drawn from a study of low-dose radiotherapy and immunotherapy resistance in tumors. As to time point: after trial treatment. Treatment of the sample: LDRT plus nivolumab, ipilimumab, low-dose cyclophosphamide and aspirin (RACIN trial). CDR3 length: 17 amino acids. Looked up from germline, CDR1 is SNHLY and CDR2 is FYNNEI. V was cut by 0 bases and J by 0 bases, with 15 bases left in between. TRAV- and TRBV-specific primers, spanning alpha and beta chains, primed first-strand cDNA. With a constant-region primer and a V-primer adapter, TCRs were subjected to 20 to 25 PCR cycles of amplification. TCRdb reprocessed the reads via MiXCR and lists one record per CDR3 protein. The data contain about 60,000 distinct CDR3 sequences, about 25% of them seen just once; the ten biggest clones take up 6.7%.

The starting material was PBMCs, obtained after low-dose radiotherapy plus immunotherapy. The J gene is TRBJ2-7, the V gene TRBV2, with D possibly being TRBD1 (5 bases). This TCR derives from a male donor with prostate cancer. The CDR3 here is CASSEAPRTPSSYEQYF. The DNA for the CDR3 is TGTGCCAGCAGTGAAGCGCCCCGGACACCGAGCTCCTACGAGCAGTACTTC.